The 27 T cell receptor beta chains below all came from one sample that was sequenced in a study of blood T cell repertoires in COVID-19. Assay used: immunoSEQ multiplex PCR; TCRdb lists only in-frame clones, some missing. The table lists fewer than 350,000 clones, 88% of them singletons. Sequenced sample: PBMCs or T cells enriched from blood (not recorded which). All receptors derive from a woman aged 55-70 years in a cohort exposed to, infected with or recovered from COVID-19 (not recorded which).

The gene calls are TRBV28 and TRBJ1-1, with D possibly matching TRBD1 (6 bases). This CDR3 is 14 amino acids long. V lost 4 bases, J lost 11 bases, and 20 bases lay in between. The V gene's germline CDR1 is MDHEN and CDR2 SYDVKM. The CDR3 DNA reads TGTGCCAGCAGTTCACCTCACCTCCGGGACATGGCTTTCTTT. Its protein is CASSSPHLRDMAFF.

This chain uses TRBV9 with TRBJ2-2, with a possible D match to TRBD2 (5 bases). V gave up 0 bases and J gave up 3 bases, with 12 bases separating them. Germline V CDR1 and CDR2: SGDLS, YYNGEE. This CDR3 is built from 16 residues. The CDR3 protein is CASSVGPGMDTGELFF. Here the CDR3 DNA reads TGTGCCAGCAGCGTAGGCCCCGGGATGGACACCGGGGAGCTGTTTTTT.

The chain is built from TRBV24-1 and TRBJ2-5, with 12 positions matching TRBD1. V lost 6 bases and J lost 5; bases outside the gene matches: 6. CDR1 is KGHDR, CDR2 SFDVKD, per germline. This CDR3 spans 15 amino acids. The CDR3 protein is CATSSGTGGSETQYF. Here the CDR3 DNA reads TGTGCCACCAGTTCCGGGACAGGGGGCTCGGAGACCCAGTACTTC.

This clone was recorded once. This sequence joins TRBV2 and TRBJ1-2; no clear D gene. CDR1 and CDR2 from the germline V gene are SNHLY and FYNNEI. The V end was cut by 0 bases, the J end by 5 bases, with 10 bases between. CDR3 length: 14 residues. CDR3 DNA sequence: TGTGCCAGCAGTGAAGCGGAGGGTTTATATGGCTACACCTTC. Its protein is CASSEAEGLYGYTF.

V usage is TRBV18 and J usage is TRBJ1-3, with D unclear. The germline V gene encodes CDR1 KGHSH and CDR2 LQKENI. This CDR3 comprises 14 residues. V gave up 3 bases and J gave up 3 bases, with 9 bases separating them. The CDR3 DNA follows: TGTGCCAGCTCACCGGAGGGAGGTGGAAACACCATATATTTT. Its protein is CASSPEGGGNTIYF. The whole variable domain, remainder taken from reference TRBV18 and TRBJ1-3, is NAGVMQNPRHLVRRRGQEARLRCSPMKGHSHVYWYRQLPEEGLKFMVYLQKENIIDESGMPKERFSAEFPKEGPSILRIQQVVRGDSAAYFCASSPEGGGNTIYFGEGSWLTVV.

The gene calls are TRBV6-2 or TRBV6-3 and TRBJ2-1; 10 nucleotides agree with TRBD2. Germline values: CDR1 MNHEY, CDR2 SVGEGT. With V trimmed by 3 bases and J by 5 bases, 10 bases remained unmatched. The CDR3 is made up of 17 amino acids. The CDR3 protein is CASSYLTSGTRHNEQFF. DNA of the CDR3: TGTGCCAGCAGTTATCTAACTAGCGGGACTCGGCACAATGAGCAGTTCTTC.

The V gene is TRBV7-9, the J gene TRBJ2-1, with a tentative D call TRBD2 (6 bases). The V and J ends lost 0 bases and 8 bases respectively, with 8 bases between them. The CDR3 is 13 amino acids. Germline CDR1 SEHNR, CDR2 FQNEAQ (reference sequence). CDR3 amino acids: CASSLAAGYEQFF. CDR3 nucleotide sequence: TGTGCCAGCAGCTTAGCTGCGGGGTATGAGCAGTTCTTC.

The genes are TRBV5-1 and TRBJ2-5; a possible D gene is TRBD2 (7 bases). The CDR3 loop spans 15 amino acids. The germline CDR1 and CDR2 sequences are SGHRS and YFSETQ. Deletions cut 4 bases from V and 5 bases from J, with 18 bases between. The CDR3 DNA sequence: TGCGCCAGCAGCCCGGAGGGGGGGGCCGGGGAGACCCAGTACTTC. Residues: CASSPEGGAGETQYF.

V usage is TRBV3-1 (or the pseudogene TRBV3-2) and J usage is TRBJ2-2; the match to TRBD2 covers 9 bases. This CDR3 is 18 amino acids long. Per the germline V gene, CDR1 is LGHDT and CDR2 is YNNKEL (reference sequence). J lost 4 bases, V lost 0 bases, and 9 bases had no gene match. Here the CDR3 reads CASSQEGGAGGPTGELFF. The CDR3, as DNA: TGTGCCAGCAGCCAAGAGGGAGGCGCGGGAGGGCCCACCGGGGAGCTGTTTTTT.

A single count supports this clone. The rearrangement joins TRBV2 to TRBJ2-2; 9 bases align to TRBD2. The germline V gene has CDR1 SNHLY and CDR2 FYNNEI. The V segment lost 6 bases and the J segment 4 bases; nucleotides outside the gene matches: 12. This CDR3 region has 17 residues. The CDR3 is CASSERGLAGSTGELFF. CDR3 coding DNA: TGTGCCAGCAGCGAAAGGGGGCTAGCGGGAAGCACCGGGGAGCTGTTTTTT.

The chain carries TRBV30 and TRBJ1-4; weak D call: TRBD1 (6 bases). The CDR3 runs 15 residues. The V gene lost 0 bases and the J gene lost 0 bases, with 8 bases spanning the gap. Germline CDR1 GTSNPN, CDR2 SVGIG (reference sequence). The CDR3 protein is CAWSVGQSTNEKLFF. CDR3 nucleotides: TGTGCCTGGAGTGTCGGACAGTCAACTAATGAAAAACTGTTTTTT.

This chain links TRBV5-6 with TRBJ2-1; 13 nucleotides line up with TRBD2. Germline lookup yields CDR1 SGHDT and CDR2 YYEEEE. The CDR3 totals 17 residues. V lost 1 base and J lost 2; bases outside the gene matches: 3. The DNA of the CDR3 is TGTGCCAGCAGCTTGAGGACTAGCGGGAGACCCTACAATGAGCAGTTCTTC. Translation: CASSLRTSGRPYNEQFF.

The genes are TRBV5-1 and TRBJ2-7; 7 nucleotides line up with TRBD1. Unmatched junction bases numbered 9, after V lost 4 bases and J lost 2 bases. Germline V gene sequence: CDR1 SGHRS, CDR2 YFSETQ. This CDR3 has 15 amino acids. CDR3 in amino acids: CASSPQTGSAYEQYF. CDR3 nucleotides: TGCGCCAGCAGCCCCCAGACAGGGTCCGCCTACGAGCAGTACTTC. Combining the CDR3 with reference TRBV5-1 and TRBJ2-7 gives the whole variable domain KAGVTQTPRYLIKTRGQQVTLSCSPISGHRSVSWYQQTPGQGLQFLFEYFSETQRNKGNFPGRFSGRQFSNSRSEMNVSTLELGDSALYLCASSPQTGSAYEQYFGPGTRLTVT.

The count of this clone is one. The rearrangement links TRBV30 to TRBJ1-5, with 12 bases identical to TRBD1. There are 16 residues in the CDR3. Germline assignment: CDR1 GTSNPN and CDR2 SVGIG (reference sequence). After removal of 3 bases from V and 2 bases from J, the junction contained 5 bases not matched to a gene. The CDR3 loop reads CAWRGTGGIGNQPQHF. CDR3 in DNA: TGTGCCTGGAGGGGGACAGGGGGCATCGGCAATCAGCCCCAGCATTTT.

This chain connects TRBV10-3 to TRBJ2-7; TRBD1 aligns across 10 bases. The junction had 6 bases not matched to a gene; V was cut back by 10 bases and J by 3 bases. Germline assignment: CDR1 ENHRY and CDR2 SYGVKD. The CDR3 is made up of 13 amino acids. CDR3 residues: CATSGQGNYEQYF. The CDR3 coding sequence is TGTGCCACCTCGGGACAGGGGAACTACGAGCAGTACTTC.

The rearrangement links TRBV7-2 to TRBJ2-2, with 7 bases lining up with TRBD2. The germline gives CDR1 SGHTA, CDR2 FQGNSA. This CDR3 has 15 amino acids. Trimming removed 7 bases from V and 6 bases from J; junction bases left unmatched: 11. The CDR3 DNA sequence: TGTGCCAGCAAAATTAGCGGGTTAGGGGCCGGGGAGCTGTTTTTT. The encoded protein is CASKISGLGAGELFF.

The chain is built from TRBV27 and TRBJ2-7; 9 bases line up with TRBD2. Unmatched junction bases numbered 7, after V lost 3 bases and J lost 4 bases. This CDR3 has 15 residues. CDR1 and CDR2 (germline): MNHEY, SMNVEV (reference sequence). CDR3 region: CASSFRSGRAYEQYF. CDR3 DNA sequence: TGTGCCAGCAGTTTTCGTAGCGGGAGAGCTTACGAGCAGTACTTC.

The genes are TRBV27 and TRBJ2-7, with TRBD2 identical over 12 bases. Germline trimming cut 2 bases from V and 5 bases from J; bases unmatched to any gene: 10. Per germline, CDR1 MNHEY and CDR2 SMNVEV (reference sequence). The CDR3 consists of 17 residues. The CDR3 sequence: CASSLSGLAGGLDEQYF. The CDR3 coding sequence is TGTGCCAGCAGTTTAAGCGGGCTAGCGGGAGGGCTGGACGAGCAGTACTTC.

This rearrangement joins TRBV7-2 to TRBJ2-2; 7 bases map to TRBD2. V lost 5 bases, J lost 5 bases, and 5 bases stayed unmatched. The CDR3 spans 14 residues. CDR1 is SGHTA and CDR2 is FQGNSA in the germline V gene. CDR3 loop: CASSLGGYTGELFF. The CDR3 bases are TGTGCCAGCAGCCTGGGGGGGTATACCGGGGAGCTGTTTTTT.

V is TRBV5-1 and J is TRBJ2-1; 9 nucleotides match TRBD1. V dropped 0 bases and J dropped 12; count of bases not matched to a gene: 7. This CDR3 has 14 residues. Germline CDR1 is SGHRS and CDR2 is YFSETQ. CDR3 DNA sequence: TGCGCCAGCAGCTTGGACCCGACAGGGGGAACGCAGTTCTTC. As protein: CASSLDPTGGTQFF.

This clone was counted between two and nine times. The V and J genes are TRBV14 and TRBJ2-7, with 11 nucleotides matching TRBD2. The germline V gene encodes CDR1 SGHDN and CDR2 FVKESK. V gave up 1 base and J gave up 3 bases; unmatched junction bases: 2. The length of the CDR3 is 15 residues. The CDR3 reads CASSQGLAGFYEQYF. CDR3 sequence (DNA): TGTGCCAGCAGCCAAGGACTAGCGGGATTCTACGAGCAGTACTTC.

This chain's CDR3 is CASSRRQGRVTGELFF. CDR3 DNA sequence: TGTGCCAGCAGTCGGAGACAGGGGCGGGTGACCGGGGAGCTGTTTTTT. The genes are TRBV27 and TRBJ2-2; TRBD1 agrees at 8 bases. Germline V gene lookup returns CDR1 MNHEY and CDR2 SMNVEV (reference sequence). The ends lost 5 bases at V and 5 bases at J; junction bases unmatched: 10. CDR3 length equals 16 residues.

This clone was detected only a few times. The V call is TRBV4-2, the J call TRBJ1-1; D is uncertain. Trimming took off 3 bases at V and 5 bases at J, with 16 bases between the two ends. This CDR3 comprises 15 residues. CDR1 and CDR2 from the germline V gene are LGHNA and YNFKEQ. CDR3 residues: CASSQLLGSGTEAFF. The CDR3 nucleotides read TGTGCCAGCAGCCAGCTATTGGGCAGTGGGACTGAAGCTTTCTTT.

J is TRBJ2-1 and V is TRBV19; 10 nucleotides align to TRBD1. Unmatched junction bases numbered 10, after V lost 5 bases and J lost 9 bases. The CDR3 extends over 15 amino acids. The germline CDR1 and CDR2 sequences are LNHDA and SQIVND (reference sequence). The CDR3 coding sequence is TGTGCCAGTAGTGCCGGGACAGGGGTAAAGGTTGAGCAGTTCTTC. Translation gives CASSAGTGVKVEQFF.

The chain links TRBV28 to TRBJ1-1; no clear D. The V gene lost 3 bases and the J gene lost 1 base, with 9 bases spanning the gap. The length of the CDR3 is 14 residues. Germline values: CDR1 MDHEN, CDR2 SYDVKM. CDR3 protein: CASSFETPNTEAFF. In DNA form, the CDR3 reads TGTGCCAGCAGTTTTGAGACACCGAACACTGAAGCTTTCTTT.

The CDR3: CATSDSGTGFSNEQFF. In DNA, the CDR3 is TGTGCCACCAGTGATTCCGGGACAGGGTTTAGTAATGAGCAGTTCTTC. The rearrangement joins TRBV24-1 to TRBJ2-1, with 9 bases matching TRBD1. Germline V gene sequence: CDR1 KGHDR, CDR2 SFDVKD. V shed 2 bases and J 7 bases; nucleotides not matched to a gene: 8. This CDR3 region has 16 residues.

Worth noting for this clone: At one of its ends the junction is not consistent with the germline gene, which may arise from a read error. The chain combines TRBV7-7 with TRBJ2-5, with 7 bases that match TRBD2. The CDR3 is made up of 17 amino acids. Germline V gives CDR1 SSHAT, CDR2 FNYEAQ (reference sequence). As DNA, the CDR3 is TGTGCTAGCAGCCCCGTAGGTGAGACTAGCTCTTCCGAGACCCAGTACTTC. It is translated as CASSPVGETSSSETQYF.